The 21 T cell receptor beta chains given below trace back to one sample, sequenced in a study of blood T cells in healthy people across ages. The authors ran a second PCR of 7 to 11 cycles using a sample-barcoded 5' primer and a J-beta primer mix. TCRdb called the 5' RACE reads again in MiXCR, with one record for every CDR3 protein. The sample contains hundreds of thousands of distinct CDR3 sequences, under 30% of which appear only once. Input material: blood. These receptors were taken from an elderly woman in good health.

The chain has TRBV9 and TRBJ2-3, with 9 bases identical to TRBD2. Germline trimming cut 3 bases from V and 0 bases from J; bases unmatched to any gene: 17. The CDR3 has 20 residues. Germline loops: CDR1 SGDLS, CDR2 YYNGEE. CDR3 sequence: CASSAPRASGATSSTDTQYF. The CDR3 DNA sequence: TGTGCCAGCAGCGCCCCTAGAGCTAGCGGGGCAACCTCTAGCACAGATACGCAGTATTTT.

This clonotype was seen repeatedly, ten times or more. This may be a read error: a much more frequent sequence differs by one nucleotide. The gene calls are TRBV12-3 or TRBV12-4 and TRBJ2-3; D not certain. The V and J ends lost 3 bases and 4 bases respectively, with 14 bases between them. The CDR3 is 15 amino acids. The CDR3 DNA is TGTGCCAGCAGTTTCGGCAGCCTGAGCGCAGATACGCAGTATTTT. Its protein is CASSFGSLSADTQYF.

This sequence joins TRBV28 and TRBJ2-1, with D perhaps TRBD2 (5 bases). The CDR3 totals 14 residues. Germline V gene sequence: CDR1 MDHEN, CDR2 SYDVKM. V gave up 8 bases and J gave up 2 bases, with 13 bases separating them. CDR3 bases: TGTGCCAGCGAAACTAGTGGAGCCTACAATGAGCAGTTCTTC. Translating it yields CASETSGAYNEQFF.

This clonotype came up many times. The chain links TRBV12-3 or TRBV12-4 to TRBJ1-4; 7 nucleotides match TRBD1. Trimming cost V 7 bases and J 6 bases; bases outside gene matches: 8. The CDR3 runs 14 residues. The CDR3 sequence: CASTPDRDYEKLFF. As DNA, the CDR3 is TGTGCCAGCACCCCCGACAGGGATTATGAAAAACTGTTTTTT.

This chain connects TRBV15 to TRBJ2-2; no definite D call. Germline-derived CDR1 and CDR2 are LNHNV and YYDKDF (reference sequence). V lost 11 bases, J lost 0 bases, and 10 bases lay in between. This CDR3 region has 13 residues. The CDR3: CASQAPNTGELFF. The CDR3, as DNA: TGTGCCTCTCAGGCCCCGAACACCGGGGAGCTGTTTTTT.

This clonotype was detected ten times or more. V usage is TRBV7-2 and J usage is TRBJ2-3; the D is unclear. Trimming pared 5 bases from V and 5 bases from J, leaving 8 bases between. The CDR3 loop spans 12 amino acids. CDR1 is SGHTA and CDR2 is FQGNSA in the germline V gene. CDR3 region: CASSLDKDTQYF. DNA of the CDR3: TGTGCCAGCAGCCTCGACAAAGATACGCAGTATTTT.

The rearrangement joins TRBV6-5 to TRBJ1-2, with D perhaps TRBD1 (5 bases). The V end was cut by 7 bases, the J end by 3 bases, with 12 bases between. The V gene's germline CDR1 is MNHEY and CDR2 SVGAGI. This CDR3 region has 13 residues. CDR3 amino acids: CASTQDIDYGYTF. In nucleotides, the CDR3 is TGTGCCAGCACCCAGGACATCGACTATGGCTACACCTTC.

The chain employs TRBV20-1 and TRBJ1-4, with TRBD1 as a possible D gene (5 bases). CDR1 is DFQATT, CDR2 SNEGSKA, per germline (reference sequence). The V and J ends lost 5 bases and 8 bases respectively, with 15 bases between them. The CDR3 runs to 13 residues. CDR3 nucleotides: TGCAGTGCTCCCGCGGAGGGACCGGAAAAACTGTTTTTT. This translates into CSAPAEGPEKLFF.

The gene calls are TRBV20-1 and TRBJ2-1; D may correspond to TRBD1 or TRBD2 (5 bases each). The CDR3 loop spans 13 amino acids. V was shortened by 6 bases and J by 3 bases, with 12 bases between the two germline ends. Per the germline V gene, CDR1 is DFQATT and CDR2 is SNEGSKA (reference sequence). This CDR3 reads CSAWERGYNEQFF. CDR3 sequence (DNA): TGCAGTGCCTGGGAGAGGGGCTACAATGAGCAGTTCTTC.

As concerns this clonotype: A read error may be the cause here, since a much bigger clone is one base away. The chain combines TRBV20-1 with TRBJ2-7; maybe TRBD2 (5 bases). Germline V gene lookup returns CDR1 DFQATT and CDR2 SNEGSKA (reference sequence). The CDR3 is made up of 16 amino acids. V was pared by 3 bases and J by 7 bases, with 25 bases between. CDR3 in amino acids: CSASSPRRGSYNEQYF. In DNA form, the CDR3 reads TGCAGTGCTAGTAGTCCCCGTCGGGGATCCTACAATGAGCAGTACTTC.

The V gene is TRBV6-6, the J gene TRBJ1-6, with TRBD1 matching 8 bases. V lost 6 bases, J lost 14 bases, and 6 bases stayed unmatched. This CDR3 is built from 12 residues. Germline-derived CDR1 and CDR2 are MNHNY and SVGAGI (reference sequence). CDR3 nucleotide sequence: TGTGCCAGCAGAGGACAGGGTGAATCCCTCCACTTT. It specifies CASRGQGESLHF.

The rearrangement joins TRBV19 to TRBJ2-5; D might be TRBD1 or TRBD2, each matching 6 bases. Trimming took 3 bases from V and 5 from J, leaving 10 bases between them. CDR1 and CDR2 from the germline V gene are LNHDA and SQIVND (reference sequence). CDR3 size: 13 residues. The CDR3 nucleotides are TGTGCCAGTAGTATCGGGGGCTCGGAGACCCAGTACTTC. Amino acids: CASSIGGSETQYF.

This chain uses TRBV3-1 with TRBJ2-3, with D perhaps TRBD2 (6 bases). This CDR3 comprises 15 residues. V was shortened by 4 bases and J by 0 bases, with 11 bases between the two germline ends. The germline V gene encodes CDR1 LGHDT and CDR2 YNNKEL (reference sequence). Here the CDR3 DNA reads TGTGCCAGCAGCCCCCGACTAGATAGCACAGATACGCAGTATTTT. This encodes CASSPRLDSTDTQYF.

Only a few counts were recorded for this clonotype. This chain joins TRBV18 and TRBJ1-6; TRBD1 might be the D (5 bases). V gave up 6 bases and J gave up 14 bases, with 17 bases separating them. The CDR3 has 13 residues. CDR1 and CDR2 (germline): KGHSH, LQKENI. DNA for the CDR3: TGTGCCAGCTCTCGAACACAGGAATCAACCCTCCACTTT. It translates to CASSRTQESTLHF. The full variable domain, rest sourced from reference TRBV18 and TRBJ1-6, is NAGVMQNPRHLVRRRGQEARLRCSPMKGHSHVYWYRQLPEEGLKFMVYLQKENIIDESGMPKERFSAEFPKEGPSILRIQQVVRGDSAAYFCASSRTQESTLHFGNGTRLTVT.

This sequence joins TRBV4-3 and TRBJ1-6, with 11 bases lining up with TRBD1. The length of the CDR3 is 16 residues. Trimming took 4 bases from V and 4 from J; bases not matched to a gene: 3. Germline V gives CDR1 LGHNA, CDR2 YSLEER. CDR3 amino acids: CASSRGTGGYNSPLHF. In DNA, the CDR3 is TGCGCCAGCAGCCGCGGGACAGGGGGTTATAATTCACCCCTCCACTTT.

V and J are TRBV5-1 and TRBJ2-7; D is unresolved. V was cut by 4 bases and J by 5 bases, with 10 bases left in between. Germline lookup yields CDR1 SGHRS and CDR2 YFSETQ. The length of the CDR3 is 12 residues. CDR3 sequence (DNA): TGCGCCAGCAGCAAATCATTCGACGAGCAGTACTTC. As protein: CASSKSFDEQYF.

This clonotype has a count of ten or more. The chain employs TRBV15 and TRBJ1-1, with TRBD1 identical over 7 bases. This CDR3 comprises 14 residues. Germline V gives CDR1 LNHNV, CDR2 YYDKDF (reference sequence). J lost 4 bases, V lost 5 bases, and 7 bases had no gene match. CDR3 in amino acids: CATSARTGVTEAFF. The CDR3 nucleotides are TGTGCCACCAGCGCCAGAACAGGGGTCACTGAAGCTTTCTTT.

The CDR3 loop is CSASRDASSTDTQYF. The CDR3 nucleotides are TGCAGTGCTAGCAGGGACGCATCTAGCACAGATACGCAGTATTTT. This chain uses TRBV20-1 with TRBJ2-3, with D possibly being TRBD1 or TRBD2 (5 bases each). The V end was cut by 3 bases, the J end by 0 bases, with 13 bases between. CDR1 and CDR2 (germline): DFQATT, SNEGSKA (reference sequence). The length of the CDR3 is 15 residues.

This clonotype has a handful of counts. Just one base apart from a much larger clone, this may be a read error. The chain has TRBV29-1 and TRBJ2-7, with D possibly matching TRBD2 (6 bases). V shed 5 bases and J shed 6 bases, with 17 bases lying between them. The germline gives CDR1 SQVTM, CDR2 ANQGSEA. CDR3 length: 13 amino acids. In DNA, the CDR3 is TGCAGCGTTATATATCGGATGGGGGGCGAGCAGTACTTC. Translated, it gives CSVIYRMGGEQYF.

This clonotype appeared many times. The V and J genes are TRBV7-2 and TRBJ1-2, with D unclear. The V end lost 11 bases, the J end lost 8 bases, and 18 bases lay between the germline ends. This CDR3 contains 12 residues. CDR1 and CDR2 from the germline V gene are SGHTA and FQGNSA. The chain's CDR3 is CAWRAAQWGYTF. The CDR3 DNA reads TGTGCCTGGAGGGCAGCCCAATGGGGCTACACCTTC.

This clonotype was counted ten times or more. This chain links TRBV6-5 with TRBJ2-5, with D tentatively TRBD2 (5 bases). Deletions cut 6 bases from V and 4 bases from J, with 12 bases between. The CDR3 has 13 amino acids. Looked up from germline, CDR1 is MNHEY and CDR2 is SVGAGI. CDR3 amino acids: CASRDSGPETQYF. The DNA for the CDR3 is TGTGCCAGCAGGGACTCGGGTCCAGAGACCCAGTACTTC.